This T cell receptor (beta chain) was captured in a study of T cell responses to AZD1222 COVID-19 vaccine. Findings and limits, study-wide: There were mostly white British donors and more females than males, and clonal diversity was possibly underestimated. Nearly half of spike-specific TCRs reportedly target unmutated variant regions. Repertoire sampling was restricted to post-peak T cell response timepoints.

Libraries were prepared by immunoSEQ multiplex PCR; TCRdb keeps only in-frame clonotypes and omits some of them. The sample has 180,000 or so clones, just under 90% seen once. Between the trimmed V and J ends, which lost 0 bases and 4 bases, there was a span of 17 bases. CDR3 length equals 17 residues. Germline values: CDR1 MNHNS, CDR2 SASEGT. About this clone: Antigen specificity is unknown.

This sequence joins TRBV6-1 and TRBJ2-3; the D call may be TRBD1 or TRBD2 (6 bases each). The clonotype originates from an adult who received the MenACWY meningococcal vaccine as a control. Specimen: peripheral blood, collected 28 days after the second dose of the MenACWY control vaccine. This CDR3 is CASSEAGSLGGPDTQYF. CDR3 in DNA: TGTGCCAGCAGTGAAGCGGGGAGCCTGGGGGGCCCAGATACGCAGTATTTT.